This is a list of T cell receptor beta chains from one sample in a study of identical twins. TCRdb itself ran the 5' RACE reads through MiXCR, one entry per CDR3 protein. The sample records around 340,000 distinct CDR3 sequences, roughly 9% being singletons. The sequencing input was naive T cells sorted from blood. The source of these receptors is a woman aged 50 to 65 in good health. Both conserved end residues are part of each CDR3. A D gene is named only where the DNA matches it firmly.

v_gene	d_gene	j_gene	CDR3aa
TRBV24-1	-	TRBJ2-4	CATKGVGNIQYF
TRBV24-1	-	TRBJ2-1	CAVGGRYNEQFF
TRBV4-1	-	TRBJ2-6	CASSQPPPGDSGANVLTF
TRBV7-8	TRBD2	TRBJ2-1	CASSLAMIAGIAYNEQFF
TRBV24-1	TRBD2	TRBJ2-1	CATSAEAGRGGNEQFF
TRBV5-1	-	TRBJ2-5	CASSLARGETQYF
TRBV20-1	-	TRBJ1-6	CSARDRQDRNSPLHF
TRBV4-2	-	TRBJ1-4	CASSQDGGSEREKLFF
TRBV11-3	-	TRBJ2-2	CASSLPQGRDGELFF
TRBV29-1	TRBD2	TRBJ2-4	CSVPTPGLAGGIAKNIQYF
TRBV30	-	TRBJ2-3	CAWNLQNTDTQYF
TRBV7-6	TRBD1	TRBJ2-5	CASSLKGQGQQETQYF